Detailed here is one T cell receptor beta chain. TCRdb's table, derived via immunoSEQ multiplex PCR, lists solely in-frame clones and lacks some. The repertoire consists of about 50,000 clones, with approximately 90% occurring once and the leading ten covering around 0.78%. This record belongs to a study of control samples from healthy donors and cancer patients. V was clipped by 6 bases and J by 7 bases; unmatched bases: 7. The CDR3 is 14 amino acids. The germline CDR1 and CDR2 sequences are SGHAT and FQNNGV. The chain couples TRBV11-2 to TRBJ2-1, with 9 nucleotides matching TRBD2. The clonotype originates from a man in his thirties or forties with colorectal cancer. The sample comprised PBMCs. The CDR3 reads CASSGLAGRNEQFF. The CDR3 coding sequence is TGTGCCAGCAGTGGGCTAGCGGGGAGGAATGAGCAGTTCTTC.